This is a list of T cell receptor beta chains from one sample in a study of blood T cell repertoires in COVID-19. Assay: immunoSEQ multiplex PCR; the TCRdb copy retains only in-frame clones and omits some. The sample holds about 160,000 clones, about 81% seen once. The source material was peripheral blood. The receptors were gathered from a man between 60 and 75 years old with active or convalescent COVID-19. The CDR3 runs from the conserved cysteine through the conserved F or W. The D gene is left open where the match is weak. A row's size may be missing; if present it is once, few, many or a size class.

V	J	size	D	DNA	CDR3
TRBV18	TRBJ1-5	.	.	TGTGCCAGCTCACCAGTTGGCAGCAATCAGCCCCAGCATTTT	CASSPVGSNQPQHF
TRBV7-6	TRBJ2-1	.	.	TGTGCCAGCAGCTTAGGGGCTAAACACCACTCCTACAATGAGCAGTTCTTC	CASSLGAKHHSYNEQFF
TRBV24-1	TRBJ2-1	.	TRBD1	TGTGCCACCAGTGATGCCCCCGGGACAGGGCTTTACAATGAGCAGTTCTTC	CATSDAPGTGLYNEQFF
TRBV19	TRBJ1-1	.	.	TGTGCCAGTAGTATAGGGTCGCCAGGGGTGAACACTGAAGCTTTCTTT	CASSIGSPGVNTEAFF
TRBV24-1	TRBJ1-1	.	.	TGTGCCACCAGACAGGGACCGAACACTGAAGCTTTCTTT	CATRQGPNTEAFF
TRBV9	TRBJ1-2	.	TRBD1	TGTGCCAGCAGCGTAGGCTCGGGACAGAATAACTATGGCTACACCTTC	CASSVGSGQNNYGYTF
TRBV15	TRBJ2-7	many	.	TGTGCCACCAGCAGAGAGGCAGGGGTGGGGTTCGAGCAGTACTTC	CATSREAGVGFEQYF
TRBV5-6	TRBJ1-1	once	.	TGTGCCAGCAGCCCGAGCAGCGGGGGCTTCATTGAAGCTTTCTTT	CASSPSSGGFIEAFF
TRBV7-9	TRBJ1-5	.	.	TGTGCCAGCACCACATCCAATCAGCCCCAGCATTTT	CASTTSNQPQHF
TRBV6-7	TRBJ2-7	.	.	TGTGCCAGCAGCCCCTCAGGGAACTTCGAATACGAGCAGTACTTC	CASSPSGNFEYEQYF
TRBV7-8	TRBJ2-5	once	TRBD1	TGTGCCAGCAGCTTAGGACAGGGACCGAGAGAGACCCAGTACTTC	CASSLGQGPRETQYF
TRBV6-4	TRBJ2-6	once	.	TGTGCCAGCAGTGACTCCTACGGTCCTGGGGCCAACGTCCTGACTTTC	CASSDSYGPGANVLTF
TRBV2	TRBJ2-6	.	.	TGTGCCAGCAGAGATACAACGGCCAACGTCCTGACTTTC	CASRDTTANVLTF
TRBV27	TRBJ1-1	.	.	TGTGCCAGCAGTTTATCCGGACAGTGGGACACTGAAGCTTTCTTT	CASSLSGQWDTEAFF
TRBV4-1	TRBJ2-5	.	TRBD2	TGCGCCAGCAGCCCGGGACTAGCGACTCAAGAGACCCAGTACTTC	CASSPGLATQETQYF
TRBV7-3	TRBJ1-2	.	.	TGTGCCAGCAGCTTAAATGGGGGCGACTATGGCTACACCTTC	CASSLNGGDYGYTF
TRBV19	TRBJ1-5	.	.	TGTGCCAGTGGGCGGGGGGGAAGCAATCAGCCCCAGCATTTT	CASGRGGSNQPQHF
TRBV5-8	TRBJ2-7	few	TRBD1	TGTGCCAGCAGTAAGGGACAGATCCTCTACGAGCAGTACTTC	CASSKGQILYEQYF
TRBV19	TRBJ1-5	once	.	TGTGCCAGTGGAGACTTCGACAGAAGCAATCAGCCCCAGCATTTT	CASGDFDRSNQPQHF
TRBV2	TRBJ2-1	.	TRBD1	TGTGCCAGCAGTTCCGGGACAGGGCAGCCGGTCAATGAGCAGTTCTTC	CASSSGTGQPVNEQFF
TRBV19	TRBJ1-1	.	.	TGTGCCAGTAGTTTTAGGGAGGGGGGCACTGAAGCTTTCTTT	CASSFREGGTEAFF
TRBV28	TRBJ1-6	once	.	TGTGCCAGCCATGGAGCGAGCCCGGGAGGCTCACCCCTCCACTTT	CASHGASPGGSPLHF
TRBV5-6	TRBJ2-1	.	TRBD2	TGTGCCAGCAGCTTGCCGGGACTAGCCCACAATGAGCAGTTCTTC	CASSLPGLAHNEQFF
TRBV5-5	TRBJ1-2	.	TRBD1	TGTGCCAGCAGCTTGGCGGGACAGGGAAGTTATGGCTACACCTTC	CASSLAGQGSYGYTF
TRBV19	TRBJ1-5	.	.	TGTGCCAGTACCGCACGGGTAAACCAGCCCCAGCATTTT	CASTARVNQPQHF
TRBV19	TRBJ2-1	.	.	TGTGCCAGTAGTATAGCGGGAAGACAGGCTAATGAGCAGTTCTTC	CASSIAGRQANEQFF
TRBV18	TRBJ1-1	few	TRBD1	TGTGCCAGCTCACCACCGTCGAGGGACAGGTTCCGAACTTTCTTT	CASSPPSRDRFRTFF
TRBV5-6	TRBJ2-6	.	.	TGTGCCAGCAGCATACGACAGGTATCTGGGGCCAACGTCCTGACTTTC	CASSIRQVSGANVLTF
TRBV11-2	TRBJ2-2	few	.	TGTGCCAGCAGCCCGGGACAAAACACCGGGGAGCTGTTTTTT	CASSPGQNTGELFF
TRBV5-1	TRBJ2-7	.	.	TGCGCCAGCAGCTTGGCCCAGGGCTACGAGCAGTACTTC	CASSLAQGYEQYF
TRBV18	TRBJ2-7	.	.	TGTGCCAGCTCGCCCGGGACAAGGTCATCCGAGCAGTACTTC	CASSPGTRSSEQYF
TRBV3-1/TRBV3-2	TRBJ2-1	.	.	TGTGCCAGCAGCCTATCGACAGGCCCTCCGTGGAATGAGCAGTTCTTC	CASSLSTGPPWNEQFF
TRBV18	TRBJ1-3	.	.	TGTGCCAGCTCAGAAAGACGGGGTGGTGGAAACACCATATATTTT	CASSERRGGGNTIYF
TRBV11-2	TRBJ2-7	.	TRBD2	TGTGCCAGCAAACTAGCGGGGGGCTACGAGCAGTACTTC	CASKLAGGYEQYF
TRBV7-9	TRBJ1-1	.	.	TGTGCCAGCAGCTCTCTGGCGAGGGTGAACACTGAAGCTTTCTTT	CASSSLARVNTEAFF
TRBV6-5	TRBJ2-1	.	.	TGTGCCAGCAGTTCCGGTCTAAGCTCCTACAATGAGCAGTTCTTC	CASSSGLSSYNEQFF